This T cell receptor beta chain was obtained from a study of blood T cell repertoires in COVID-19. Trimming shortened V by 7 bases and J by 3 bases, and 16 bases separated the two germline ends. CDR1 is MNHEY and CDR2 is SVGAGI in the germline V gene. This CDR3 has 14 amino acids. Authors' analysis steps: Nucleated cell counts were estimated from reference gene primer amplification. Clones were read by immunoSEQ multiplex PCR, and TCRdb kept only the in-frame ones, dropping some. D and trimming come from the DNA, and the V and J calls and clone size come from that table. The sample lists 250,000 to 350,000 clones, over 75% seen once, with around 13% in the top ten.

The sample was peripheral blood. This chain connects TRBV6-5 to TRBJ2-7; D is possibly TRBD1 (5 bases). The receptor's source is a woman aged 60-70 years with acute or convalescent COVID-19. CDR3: CASKFPGSYYEQYF. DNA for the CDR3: TGTGCCAGCAAGTTCCCAGGGTCATACTACGAGCAGTACTTC.